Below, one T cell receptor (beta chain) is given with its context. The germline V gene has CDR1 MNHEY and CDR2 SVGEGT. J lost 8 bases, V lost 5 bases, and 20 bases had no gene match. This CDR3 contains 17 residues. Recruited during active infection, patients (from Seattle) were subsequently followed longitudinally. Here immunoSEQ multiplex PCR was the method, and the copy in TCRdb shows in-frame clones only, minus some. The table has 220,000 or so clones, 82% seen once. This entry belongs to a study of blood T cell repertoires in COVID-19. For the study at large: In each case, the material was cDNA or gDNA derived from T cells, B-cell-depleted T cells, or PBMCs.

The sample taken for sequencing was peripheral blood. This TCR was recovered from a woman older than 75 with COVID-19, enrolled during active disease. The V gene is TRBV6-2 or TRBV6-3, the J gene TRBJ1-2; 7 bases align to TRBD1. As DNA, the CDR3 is TGTGCCAGCAGTCCAACCTCCGGGACAGTCCTGCTAGAGGGCTACACCTTC. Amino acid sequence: CASSPTSGTVLLEGYTF.